This TCR beta chain appears in the sequencing data of a study of identifying expanded T cells in peripheral blood. The method was immunoSEQ multiplex PCR; TCRdb's version includes in-frame clones alone and lacks a portion of them. The sample comprises 90,000 or so clones, roughly 86% of which are singletons, and around 5.6% rests with the top ten. The CDR3 is 14 amino acids. CDR1 and CDR2 from the germline V gene are LGHNA and YSLEER. V gave up 1 base and J gave up 12 bases; unmatched junction bases: 10. The sample was blood. The TCR sequence derives from a person aged 18 to 70 in good health. The rearrangement uses TRBV4-3 and TRBJ1-1; TRBD1 matches at 8 bases. The CDR3 here is CASSQATRGLWTFF. The DNA for the CDR3 is TGCGCCAGCAGCCAAGCGACCAGGGGGCTCTGGACTTTCTTT.